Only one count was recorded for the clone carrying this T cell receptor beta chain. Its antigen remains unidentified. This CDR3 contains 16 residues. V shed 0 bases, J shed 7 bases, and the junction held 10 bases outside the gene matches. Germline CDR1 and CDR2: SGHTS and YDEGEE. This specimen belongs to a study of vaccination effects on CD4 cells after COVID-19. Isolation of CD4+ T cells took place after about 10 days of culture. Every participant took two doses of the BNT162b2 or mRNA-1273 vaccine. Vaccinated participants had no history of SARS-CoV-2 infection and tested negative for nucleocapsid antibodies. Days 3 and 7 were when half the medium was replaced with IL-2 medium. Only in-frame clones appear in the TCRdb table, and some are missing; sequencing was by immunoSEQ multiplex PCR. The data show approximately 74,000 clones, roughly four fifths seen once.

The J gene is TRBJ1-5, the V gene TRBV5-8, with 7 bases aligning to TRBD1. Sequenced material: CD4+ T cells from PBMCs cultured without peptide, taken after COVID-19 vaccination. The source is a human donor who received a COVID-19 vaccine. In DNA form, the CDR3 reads TGTGCCAGCAGCTTGGACTACGGACAGGCCGAACAGCCCCAGCATTTT. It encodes CASSLDYGQAEQPQHF.